These T cell receptor beta chains were read from a single sample in a study of blood T cell repertoires in COVID-19. Produced via immunoSEQ multiplex PCR; TCRdb's table is partial and in-frame only. The data contain about 92,000 clones, roughly 87% of them singletons. The specimen was peripheral blood. Receptor source: a woman between 55 and 75 years old with COVID-19, enrolled during active disease. Both conserved end residues are part of each CDR3. A D gene is named only where the DNA matches it firmly. The size field is filled for only some rows; it gives once, few, many or a size class.

TRBV5-8,-,-,TRBJ2-5,CASSWTALTQYF,TGTGCCAGCAGCTGGACTGCGCTGACCCAGTACTTC
TRBV27,-,TRBD2,TRBJ2-7,CASSPIAGGTYEQYF,TGTGCCAGCAGTCCTATAGCGGGGGGCACCTACGAGCAGTACTTC
TRBV10-3,-,TRBD1,TRBJ1-2,CAISESAGGKHTF,TGTGCCATCAGTGAGTCGGCAGGGGGCAAGCACACCTTC
TRBV7-2,once,TRBD2,TRBJ2-1,CASSLLAVYNEQFF,TGTGCCAGCAGCTTACTAGCGGTGTACAATGAGCAGTTCTTC
TRBV7-9,-,TRBD1,TRBJ2-2,CASWGTDANTGELFF,TGTGCCAGCTGGGGGACAGACGCGAACACCGGGGAGCTGTTTTTT
TRBV7-9,-,TRBD2,TRBJ2-1,CASSLALAGAYNEQFF,TGTGCCAGCAGCTTAGCACTAGCGGGTGCCTACAATGAGCAGTTCTTC
TRBV4-1,-,-,TRBJ2-5,CASPNPTGRQETQYF,TGCGCCAGCCCTAACCCGACAGGCCGTCAAGAGACCCAGTACTTC
TRBV27,-,TRBD1,TRBJ1-4,CASSPGGTNEKLFF,TGTGCCAGCAGTCCAGGGGGGACTAATGAAAAACTGTTTTTT
TRBV9,-,-,TRBJ1-1,CASSGVAGATEAFF,TGTGCCAGCAGCGGAGTCGCAGGGGCCACTGAAGCTTTCTTT
TRBV5-1,few,-,TRBJ1-1,CASSFGQGSSTFF,-
TRBV2,-,-,TRBJ2-7,CASSFVGEQYF,TGTGCCAGCAGCTTCGTCGGCGAGCAGTACTTC
TRBV7-7,-,TRBD1,TRBJ2-5,CASSSGQGAGGYQETQYF,TGTGCCAGCAGCTCCGGACAGGGGGCAGGGGGGTACCAAGAGACCCAGTACTTC
TRBV3-1/TRBV3-2,few,-,TRBJ2-7,CASSQLTDEQYF,TGTGCCAGCAGCCAATTGACAGACGAGCAGTACTTC
TRBV5-1,-,-,TRBJ2-5,CASSLGGLETQYF,TGCGCCAGCAGCTTGGGGGGGCTGGAGACCCAGTACTTC
TRBV7-3,-,-,TRBJ2-3,CASSYSRTDTQYF,TGTGCCAGCAGCTACAGTCGCACAGATACGCAGTATTTT
TRBV7-9,-,TRBD2,TRBJ2-1,CASSSTGLVDNEQFF,TGTGCCAGCAGCTCGACTGGACTAGTCGACAATGAGCAGTTCTTC
TRBV6-1,-,TRBD1,TRBJ1-2,CASSERGTAFGYTF,TGTGCCAGCAGTGAAAGGGGGACAGCTTTTGGCTACACCTTC